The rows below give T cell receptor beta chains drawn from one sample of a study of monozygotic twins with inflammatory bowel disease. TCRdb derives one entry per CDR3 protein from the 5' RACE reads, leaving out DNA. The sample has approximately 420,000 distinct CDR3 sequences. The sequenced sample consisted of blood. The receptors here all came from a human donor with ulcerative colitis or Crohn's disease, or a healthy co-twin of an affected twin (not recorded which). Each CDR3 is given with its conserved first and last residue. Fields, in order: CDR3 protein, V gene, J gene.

CDR3: CASSPRQGRSDTQYF
V: TRBV6-1
J: TRBJ2-3

CDR3: CSARRQGYTGELFF
V: TRBV20-1
J: TRBJ2-2

CDR3: CASSLVGGSKYQETQYF
V: TRBV5-1
J: TRBJ2-5

CDR3: CASRPGTNQNQPQHF
V: TRBV2
J: TRBJ1-5

CDR3: CASSWQDTGELFF
V: TRBV19
J: TRBJ2-2

CDR3: CASRRLAGGSNTGELFF
V: TRBV4-1
J: TRBJ2-2

CDR3: CASSQGTGGEEKLFF
V: TRBV4-3
J: TRBJ1-4

CDR3: CASSPGTGLGATGELFF
V: TRBV5-1
J: TRBJ2-2

CDR3: CSANPGAGELFF
V: TRBV20-1
J: TRBJ2-2

CDR3: CASSLPGLADTQYF
V: TRBV5-1
J: TRBJ2-3

CDR3: CASSLGTGGTKNIQYF
V: TRBV5-6
J: TRBJ2-4

CDR3: CASSKAGSQNSPLHF
V: TRBV21-1
J: TRBJ1-6

CDR3: CASSPAPGTFYEQYF
V: TRBV7-9
J: TRBJ2-7

CDR3: CASSLSGRVVYEQYF
V: TRBV3-1
J: TRBJ2-7

CDR3: CASSVASSGNYNEQFF
V: TRBV9
J: TRBJ2-1

CDR3: CASTSLTDTQYF
V: TRBV28
J: TRBJ2-3

CDR3: CASSLLVRLYNEQFF
V: TRBV7-2
J: TRBJ2-1

CDR3: CASSGNDYGGGELFF
V: TRBV6-1
J: TRBJ2-2

CDR3: CASSLEPPGELFF
V: TRBV5-1
J: TRBJ2-2

CDR3: CASSLLPGRGQPQHF
V: TRBV7-2
J: TRBJ1-5

CDR3: CASSLNSRELFF
V: TRBV7-2
J: TRBJ2-2

CDR3: CASSLNRVQPQHF
V: TRBV27
J: TRBJ1-5

CDR3: CASSQGQGYYGYTF
V: TRBV5-1
J: TRBJ1-2

CDR3: CASSRHRDRGGEAFF
V: TRBV3-1
J: TRBJ1-1

CDR3: CALARDTGELFF
V: TRBV10-3
J: TRBJ2-2

CDR3: CAARFSGSPQETQYF
V: TRBV5-1
J: TRBJ2-5

CDR3: CATSRSGGPSYEQYF
V: TRBV15
J: TRBJ2-7

CDR3: CASSLIGTGGEKLFF
V: TRBV5-1
J: TRBJ1-4

CDR3: CASSQGQKETQYF
V: TRBV5-1
J: TRBJ2-5

CDR3: CASSTPGGLTDTQYF
V: TRBV6-2/TRBV6-3
J: TRBJ2-3

CDR3: CASSLNMAGGYTF
V: TRBV28
J: TRBJ1-2

CDR3: CASSYVGSGNTIYF
V: TRBV6-5
J: TRBJ1-3

CDR3: CASSLAGQVPGELFF
V: TRBV7-9
J: TRBJ2-2

CDR3: CASSLAIGAVSEQYF
V: TRBV5-1
J: TRBJ2-7

CDR3: CASLNGLAGRKETQYF
V: TRBV18
J: TRBJ2-5

CDR3: CSVGVGVDTIYF
V: TRBV29-1
J: TRBJ1-3

CDR3: CASRGLAKPYEQYF
V: TRBV6-2/TRBV6-3
J: TRBJ2-7

CDR3: CASSVARVAANTGELFF
V: TRBV9
J: TRBJ2-2

CDR3: CASSFTSADTQYF
V: TRBV7-2
J: TRBJ2-3

CDR3: CASSPLLWDIQYF
V: TRBV7-2
J: TRBJ2-4

CDR3: CASSDTFSTDTQYF
V: TRBV10-2
J: TRBJ2-3

CDR3: CASSWDRGRPDTQYF
V: TRBV5-5
J: TRBJ2-3

CDR3: CATSRGQRSEAFF
V: TRBV15
J: TRBJ1-1

CDR3: CASSYLNRARETQYF
V: TRBV6-5
J: TRBJ2-5

CDR3: CSARVLQGGYGYTF
V: TRBV20-1
J: TRBJ1-2

CDR3: CASRPGTNTEAFF
V: TRBV5-1
J: TRBJ1-1

CDR3: CASSSHWGNSSGANVLTF
V: TRBV5-1
J: TRBJ2-6

CDR3: CSASGGFSYEQYF
V: TRBV20-1
J: TRBJ2-7

CDR3: CASSQSGQTHQPQHF
V: TRBV16
J: TRBJ1-5

CDR3: CASSRGVGSNQPQHF
V: TRBV27
J: TRBJ1-5

CDR3: CASSLSDRNYGYTF
V: TRBV4-2
J: TRBJ1-2

CDR3: CSARDQWGGLGYNEQFF
V: TRBV20-1
J: TRBJ2-1

CDR3: CATGGAGEPNQPQHF
V: TRBV10-3
J: TRBJ1-5